The 24 T cell receptor beta chains listed next were all sequenced from one sample in a study of patients with pleural tuberculosis. TCRdb reprocessed the reads via MiXCR and lists one record per CDR3 protein. The sample records nearly 30,000 distinct CDR3 sequences, 15% to 20% being singletons. The sequencing sample was made of peripheral blood. The origin of the receptors is a human donor with pleural tuberculosis.

This clonotype was picked up a small number of times. A much larger clone differs by one base, so this may be a read error. The chain recombines TRBV11-3 with TRBJ2-1; D is possibly TRBD1 (5 bases). The CDR3 totals 15 residues. CDR1 and CDR2 from the germline V gene are SGHNT and YENEEA. The CDR3 loop reads CASGLEGEAYNEQFF. The CDR3 DNA reads TGTGCCAGCGGCTTAGAAGGGGAAGCCTACAATGAGCAGTTCTTC.

At least ten counts were recorded for this clonotype. V usage is TRBV6-4 and J usage is TRBJ1-1; TRBD1 matches 7 bases. Germline V gives CDR1 MRHNA, CDR2 SNTAGT. This CDR3 has 15 residues. With V trimmed by 7 bases and J by 1 base, 9 bases remained unmatched. The CDR3 sequence: CASILPGQKNTEAFF. In DNA, the CDR3 is TGTGCCAGCATATTACCGGGACAGAAGAACACTGAAGCTTTCTTT.

This clonotype appeared many times. The chain has TRBV6-1 and TRBJ1-5, with unresolved D. Trimming stripped 6 bases from V and 1 base from J, with 10 bases between. The CDR3 runs 14 residues. Germline V CDR1 and CDR2: MNHNS, SASEGT. This CDR3 is CASSRPGSNQPQHF. CDR3 coding DNA: TGTGCCAGCAGCCGGCCGGGGAGCAATCAGCCCCAGCATTTT.

This clonotype occurred many times. This chain joins TRBV24-1 and TRBJ2-2; 7 bases map to TRBD2. V lost 4 bases to trimming and J lost 4 bases; unmatched junction nucleotides: 11. Per the germline V gene, CDR1 is KGHDR and CDR2 is SFDVKD. This CDR3 contains 17 residues. CDR3 residues: CATSDPTSYVGTGELFF. In DNA, the CDR3 is TGTGCCACCAGTGACCCGACTAGCTATGTCGGCACCGGGGAGCTGTTTTTT.

This clonotype has at least ten counts. The rearrangement links TRBV4-1 to TRBJ2-5, with a weak D call TRBD2 (6 bases). The CDR3 is 15 residues long. V lost 0 bases and J 2 bases, leaving 10 bases between the germline ends. Germline CDR1 and CDR2: MGHRA and YSYEKL. The CDR3 DNA is TGCGCCAGCAGCCAAGAGTCCGGGGGACAAGAGACCCAGTACTTC. This encodes CASSQESGGQETQYF.

This clonotype was counted at least ten times. The chain carries TRBV4-2 and TRBJ1-6; D call uncertain. The CDR3 has 14 residues. Germline V lookup: CDR1 LGHNA, CDR2 YNFKEQ. Trimming left V 4 bases short and J 6 bases short, with 10 bases between. The CDR3 sequence: CASSPRAFNSPLHF. DNA of the CDR3: TGTGCCAGCAGCCCACGGGCCTTTAATTCACCCCTCCACTTT.

This clonotype has at least ten counts. The V call is TRBV20-1, the J call TRBJ2-3; 9 nucleotides agree with TRBD2. Germline CDR1 DFQATT, CDR2 SNEGSKA (reference sequence). The CDR3 runs to 16 residues. The V and J ends lost 6 bases and 4 bases, in that order; junction bases with no gene match: 14. DNA for the CDR3: TGCAGTGCCAGGATACTTAGCGGGAGTGGCCCAGATACGCAGTATTTT. It specifies CSARILSGSGPDTQYF.

This clonotype was seen just once. A read error may produce the germline difference seen at one junction end. The chain couples TRBV20-1 to TRBJ2-7; D is possibly TRBD1 or TRBD2 (6 bases each). The CDR3 has 14 residues. Germline V gene lookup returns CDR1 DFQATT and CDR2 SNEGSKA (reference sequence). CDR3 residues: CSARDLGGQNKQYF. The CDR3 region has the DNA TGCAGTGCCAGAGATCTGGGGGGCCAGAACAAGCAGTACTTC.

This clonotype came up many times. The chain carries TRBV20-1 and TRBJ2-5; 15 bases are a match to TRBD2. V lost 6 bases to trimming and J lost 0 bases; unmatched junction nucleotides: 8. Germline V gives CDR1 DFQATT, CDR2 SNEGSKA (reference sequence). This CDR3 comprises 17 residues. CDR3 protein: CSASGLAGGLYQETQYF. The CDR3 DNA follows: TGCAGTGCGTCGGGACTAGCGGGGGGCCTGTACCAAGAGACCCAGTACTTC.

In its sample, this clonotype was seen many times. The gene calls are TRBV13 and TRBJ1-3; D is undetermined. CDR3 length equals 15 residues. The germline V gene has CDR1 PRHDT and CDR2 FYEKMQ (reference sequence). V lost 8 bases and J 4 bases, leaving 18 bases between the germline ends. The CDR3 DNA reads TGTGCCAGCCGGGAGTCCTGGCCTTTCGGAAACACCATATATTTT. It translates to CASRESWPFGNTIYF.

At least ten counts were recorded for this clonotype. The chain has TRBV3-1 and TRBJ1-1; D is ambiguous. CDR3 length: 12 residues. The V end lost 6 bases, the J end lost 6 bases, and 11 bases lay between the germline ends. Germline V lookup: CDR1 LGHDT, CDR2 YNNKEL (reference sequence). The CDR3 nucleotides read TGTGCCAGCAGTCGGCAGAGGGCTGAAGCTTTCTTT. It encodes CASSRQRAEAFF.

This clonotype was picked up many times. The chain recombines TRBV7-9 with TRBJ2-7; D unresolved. CDR3 length: 13 residues. The germline V and J ends were trimmed by 1 base and 9 bases, with 13 bases remaining between them. Per the germline V gene, CDR1 is SEHNR and CDR2 is FQNEAQ (reference sequence). The CDR3 sequence: CASSLDSPVRQYF. The DNA for the CDR3 is TGTGCCAGCAGCTTAGATTCCCCAGTTCGGCAGTACTTC.

This clonotype appeared many times. The chain is built from TRBV6-1 and TRBJ2-7; D gene unclear. The CDR3 length is 14 residues. Germline CDR1 is MNHNS and CDR2 is SASEGT. V lost 5 bases, J lost 0 bases, and 11 bases lay in between. This CDR3 reads CASSYAGFSYEQYF. The DNA for the CDR3 is TGTGCCAGCAGTTATGCCGGTTTCTCCTACGAGCAGTACTTC.

By share, this clonotype counts as medium-sized. The chain is built from TRBV25-1 and TRBJ1-6; no clear D gene. CDR1 MGHDK and CDR2 SYGVNS come from the germline V gene. The V end lost 1 base, the J end lost 10 bases, and 8 bases lay between the germline ends. CDR3 length: 13 amino acids. The CDR3 sequence is CASSELEESPLHF. The DNA of the CDR3 is TGTGCCAGCAGTGAATTAGAAGAGTCACCCCTCCACTTT.

Ten or more counts support this clonotype. V is TRBV4-2 and J is TRBJ1-4, with 7 bases identical to TRBD1. CDR1 and CDR2 from the germline V gene are LGHNA and YNFKEQ. V lost 4 bases and J lost 6; bases outside the gene matches: 8. The CDR3 length is 15 residues. The CDR3 sequence: CASSLTGARDEKLFF. The CDR3 DNA reads as TGTGCCAGCAGCCTCACAGGGGCGCGGGATGAAAAACTGTTTTTT.

This clonotype was recorded many times. The chain employs TRBV4-3 and TRBJ2-5; D is unclear. Germline CDR1 and CDR2: LGHNA and YSLEER. V gave up 3 bases and J gave up 2 bases, with 13 bases separating them. The CDR3 length is 15 residues. The CDR3 DNA reads as TGCGCCAGCAGCCAGAACATAGGATCTCAAGAGACCCAGTACTTC. Amino acids: CASSQNIGSQETQYF.

This clonotype was counted many times. The chain uses TRBV6-2 or TRBV6-3 and TRBJ2-1, with TRBD2 identical over 10 bases. V lost 6 bases to trimming and J lost 2 bases; unmatched junction nucleotides: 10. Germline CDR1 reads MNHEY; CDR2 reads SVGEGT. CDR3 length equals 17 residues. DNA of the CDR3: TGTGCCAGCAGGGACTATAGCGGGAGGATCACCTACAATGAGCAGTTCTTC. Translated: CASRDYSGRITYNEQFF.

CDR3: CASSTRQGRGYGYTF. CDR3 DNA: TGTGCCAGCAGTACCAGACAGGGCAGGGGCTATGGCTACACCTTC. The chain links TRBV6-5 to TRBJ1-2; TRBD1 matches at 7 bases. Germline V gene sequence: CDR1 MNHEY, CDR2 SVGAGI. After removal of 5 bases from V and 4 bases from J, the junction contained 10 bases not matched to a gene. The CDR3 sequence is 15 residues long.

This clonotype was counted ten times or more. This rearrangement joins TRBV6-6 to TRBJ2-7, with TRBD2 identical over 10 bases. The V segment lost 0 bases and the J segment 6 bases; nucleotides outside the gene matches: 8. This CDR3 has 16 amino acids. Germline-derived CDR1 and CDR2 are MNHNY and SVGAGI (reference sequence). The CDR3 sequence: CASSYSALAGVSEQYF. The CDR3 DNA is TGTGCCAGCAGTTACTCAGCCCTAGCGGGGGTGAGCGAGCAGTACTTC.

Comment on this clonotype: A read error may explain this, as a much larger clone is one base away. The chain joins TRBV5-8 to TRBJ1-6; D is perhaps TRBD1 (6 bases). The V end was cut by 3 bases, the J end by 5 bases, with 6 bases between. Germline CDR1 and CDR2: SGHTS and YDEGEE. This CDR3 has 13 residues. The CDR3 DNA reads TGTGCCAGCAGCTGGGACAATAATTCACCCCTCCACTTT. This gives the protein CASSWDNNSPLHF.

This clonotype was recorded at least ten times. This rearrangement joins TRBV2 to TRBJ1-2; TRBD1 is a possible D gene (6 bases). The germline CDR1 and CDR2 sequences are SNHLY and FYNNEI. The CDR3 loop spans 12 amino acids. Trimming removed 4 bases from V and 7 bases from J, with 10 bases in between. The CDR3 loop reads CASSAEGVGYTF. CDR3 nucleotides: TGTGCCAGCAGTGCGGAGGGGGTTGGCTACACCTTC.

This clonotype was counted at least ten times. The J gene is TRBJ2-7, the V gene TRBV7-3, with D perhaps TRBD2 (5 bases). The CDR3 covers 14 residues. Per the germline V gene, CDR1 is SGHTA and CDR2 is FQGTGA. With 3 bases removed from V and 0 bases from J, the gap between germline ends came to 9 bases. This chain's CDR3 is CASSFEGSSYEQYF. The DNA for the CDR3 is TGTGCCAGCAGCTTCGAAGGGAGCTCCTACGAGCAGTACTTC. Looking up the rest from reference TRBV7-3 and TRBJ2-7 gives the full variable domain: GAGVSQTPSNKVTEKGKYVELRCDPISGHTALYWYRQSLGQGPEFLIYFQGTGAADDSGLPNDRFFAVRPEGSVSTLKIQRTERGDSAVYLCASSFEGSSYEQYFGPGTRLTVT.

This clonotype was counted many times. V usage is TRBV12-3 or TRBV12-4 and J usage is TRBJ1-2; perhaps TRBD1 as D (6 bases). The CDR3 sequence is 14 residues long. V was trimmed by 6 bases and J by 3 bases, leaving 14 bases between them. The CDR3 coding sequence is TGTGCCAGCAGCCTACAGGGTGAAGACTATGGCTACACCTTC. It encodes CASSLQGEDYGYTF.

This clonotype is labeled medium-sized (0.01 to 0.1%). The chain carries TRBV7-8 and TRBJ1-1, with unresolved D. CDR1 is SGHVS, CDR2 FQNEAQ, per germline. The CDR3 runs to 15 residues. Between the trimmed V and J ends, which lost 1 base and 4 bases, there was a span of 13 bases. The CDR3 DNA follows: TGTGCCAGCAGCTTAGAGGGATTCTCCTTCACTGAAGCTTTCTTT. Its protein is CASSLEGFSFTEAFF.